This TCR beta chain is drawn from a study of T cells in Graves' hyperthyroidism and ophthalmopathy. From germline, CDR1 is SGHTA and CDR2 FQGNSA. The V and J ends lost 2 bases and 0 bases respectively, with 11 bases between them. The CDR3 consists of 15 residues. Graves' hyperthyroidism showing no ophthalmopathy progression within 18 months was considered stable. Patients were excluded for uncontrolled infection, other autoimmune disease, pregnancy or lactation. PBMCs were sourced from less than 12 ml fresh peripheral blood. TCR beta CDR3 regions were amplified from RNA transcripts. Initially, a first-round RT-PCR of the TCR CDR3 employed the HTBI primer set. TCRdb ran MiXCR on the multiplex PCR reads and lists one entry per CDR3 protein. The sample shows fewer than 400,000 distinct CDR3 sequences, just under 25% of them seen only once.

V is TRBV7-2 and J is TRBJ2-7; tentatively, D is TRBD2 (5 bases). The source is a man aged 45-65 years with Graves' hyperthyroidism. Sequencing was performed on blood. The CDR3 DNA is TGTGCCAGCAGCTTAATAGCGACCACCTCCTACGAGCAGTACTTC. Protein: CASSLIATTSYEQYF.